Listed below are T cell receptor beta chains from one sample, sequenced in a study of OX40 agonist ivuxolimab in advanced cancers. The protocol was immunoSEQ multiplex PCR, while the TCRdb copy is restricted to in-frame clones and leaves out a portion. This table has 55,000 to 75,000 clones, 86% appearing once. The sample was CD4+ or CD8+ T cells sorted from blood, taken in a trial of the OX40 agonist ivuxolimab. All receptors come from an adult with an advanced solid tumor such as melanoma, head and neck, liver or kidney cancer. Each CDR3 is given with its conserved first and last residue. The D gene is left open where the match is weak. Rows give clone size only sometimes, using once, few, many, or a class for an expanded clone.

clone size: -; V gene: TRBV2; D gene: -; J gene: TRBJ1-5; CDR3 protein: CASSEEYVQPQHF; CDR3 DNA: TGTGCCAGCAGTGAAGAGTATGTGCAGCCCCAGCATTTT
clone size: once; V gene: TRBV6-5; D gene: -; J gene: TRBJ1-2; CDR3 protein: CASSYSGQQDYGYTF; CDR3 DNA: TGTGCCAGCAGTTACTCGGGGCAGCAGGACTATGGCTACACCTTC
clone size: -; V gene: TRBV4-1; D gene: TRBD2; J gene: TRBJ2-1; CDR3 protein: CASSLSGRNAGGEQFF; CDR3 DNA: TGCGCCAGCAGCCTTAGCGGGAGGAATGCGGGCGGTGAGCAGTTCTTC
clone size: -; V gene: TRBV27; D gene: -; J gene: TRBJ2-7; CDR3 protein: CASSSIFDPLGVYEQYF; CDR3 DNA: TGTGCCAGCAGTTCGATATTTGACCCGCTAGGGGTCTACGAGCAGTACTTC
clone size: -; V gene: TRBV7-3; D gene: -; J gene: TRBJ2-3; CDR3 protein: CASSLRNSVDTQYF; CDR3 DNA: TGTGCCAGCAGCTTAAGGAACTCGGTAGATACGCAGTATTTT
clone size: -; V gene: TRBV5-1; D gene: TRBD2; J gene: TRBJ2-7; CDR3 protein: CASSLGSGGGTYEQYF; CDR3 DNA: TGCGCCAGCAGCTTGGGGTCCGGGGGAGGGACCTACGAGCAGTACTTC
clone size: -; V gene: TRBV9; D gene: -; J gene: TRBJ2-7; CDR3 protein: CASSVGPGTDEQYF; CDR3 DNA: TGTGCCAGCAGCGTAGGCCCGGGAACGGACGAGCAGTACTTC
clone size: once; V gene: TRBV11-2; D gene: TRBD2; J gene: TRBJ2-5; CDR3 protein: CASSLALGGETQYF; CDR3 DNA: TGTGCCAGCAGCTTAGCGCTGGGAGGGGAGACCCAGTACTTC
clone size: -; V gene: TRBV6-6; D gene: -; J gene: TRBJ1-2; CDR3 protein: CASYGRSLRGYTF; CDR3 DNA: TGTGCCAGCTACGGGAGATCATTACGTGGCTACACCTTC
clone size: -; V gene: TRBV28; D gene: -; J gene: TRBJ2-7; CDR3 protein: CASSRGDSYEQYF; CDR3 DNA: TGTGCCAGCAGCCGAGGGGACTCCTACGAGCAGTACTTC
clone size: medium-sized; V gene: TRBV11-2; D gene: -; J gene: TRBJ2-5; CDR3 protein: CASSQTQETQYF; CDR3 DNA: TGTGCCAGCAGCCAAACTCAAGAGACCCAGTACTTC
clone size: -; V gene: TRBV19; D gene: TRBD1; J gene: TRBJ2-7; CDR3 protein: CASRDRGRSHEQYF; CDR3 DNA: TGTGCCAGTAGGGACAGGGGAAGGAGTCACGAGCAGTACTTC
clone size: -; V gene: TRBV20-1; D gene: -; J gene: TRBJ2-1; CDR3 protein: CSASGDEEQFF; CDR3 DNA: TGCAGTGCTAGCGGGGACGAAGAGCAGTTCTTC
clone size: -; V gene: TRBV9; D gene: TRBD1; J gene: TRBJ1-3; CDR3 protein: CASSGDRASGNTIYF; CDR3 DNA: TGTGCCAGCAGCGGGGACAGGGCGTCTGGAAACACCATATATTTT
clone size: -; V gene: TRBV2; D gene: TRBD2; J gene: TRBJ2-1; CDR3 protein: CAGILEAGIGNEQFF; CDR3 DNA: TGTGCCGGGATATTGGAAGCGGGAATCGGGAATGAGCAGTTCTTC
clone size: -; V gene: TRBV18; D gene: -; J gene: TRBJ2-3; CDR3 protein: CASSRDTDTQYF; CDR3 DNA: TGTGCCAGCTCACGCGACACAGATACGCAGTATTTT
clone size: -; V gene: TRBV21-1; D gene: -; J gene: TRBJ2-1; CDR3 protein: CASSKALRTGGENEQFF; CDR3 DNA: TGTGCCAGCAGCAAAGCGCTCAGGACAGGGGGCGAAAATGAGCAGTTCTTC
clone size: -; V gene: TRBV7-2; D gene: -; J gene: TRBJ1-4; CDR3 protein: CASSLVGSQGRWGELFF; CDR3 DNA: TGTGCCAGCAGCTTGGTGGGGAGCCAGGGGCGATGGGGGGAACTGTTTTTT
clone size: -; V gene: TRBV10-2; D gene: -; J gene: TRBJ1-3; CDR3 protein: CASTTGPGNTIYF; CDR3 DNA: TGCGCCAGCACCACAGGGCCTGGAAACACCATATATTTT
clone size: -; V gene: TRBV7-2; D gene: TRBD1; J gene: TRBJ1-5; CDR3 protein: CASSTDRGDNQPQHF; CDR3 DNA: TGTGCCAGCAGCACGGACAGGGGGGACAATCAGCCCCAGCATTTT
clone size: -; V gene: TRBV6-6; D gene: -; J gene: TRBJ1-5; CDR3 protein: CASTGGSNQPQHF; CDR3 DNA: TGTGCCAGCACGGGGGGTAGCAATCAGCCCCAGCATTTT
clone size: -; V gene: TRBV18; D gene: TRBD2; J gene: TRBJ2-1; CDR3 protein: CASSPLSSGGGSYNEQFF; CDR3 DNA: TGTGCCAGCTCACCACTCTCTAGCGGAGGCGGCTCCTACAATGAGCAGTTCTTC
clone size: once; V gene: TRBV7-9; D gene: -; J gene: TRBJ2-3; CDR3 protein: CASSLQSFRTDTQYF; CDR3 DNA: TGTGCCAGCAGCCTACAGAGTTTTAGGACAGATACGCAGTATTTT